A selection of T cell receptor beta chains follows, all from one sample in a study of T cells in localized non-small cell lung cancer. The assay was immunoSEQ multiplex PCR, and TCRdb's table has in-frame clones only and misses some. This sample yields about 16,000 clones, of which about 85% are seen a single time; about 24% belongs to the top ten. The sequencing here drew on peripheral blood, taken before any cancer treatment. The origin of the receptors is a male donor at least 60 years old with stage I lung adenocarcinoma. Both conserved end residues are trimmed from each CDR3. The size entry is marked missing in some rows and otherwise reads once, few, many or a size class.

J | size | V | CDR3
TRBJ2-7 | once | TRBV13 | ASSLRRGVYEQY
TRBJ2-1 | once | TRBV7-2 | ASSFGGGRREQF
TRBJ2-5 | few | TRBV2 | ASSADRGLKTQY
TRBJ1-1 | . | TRBV5-4 | ASSLAREGTEAF
TRBJ1-2 | . | TRBV19 | ASSPRAGGDFYGYT
TRBJ2-3 | . | TRBV28 | ASSPPGSTDTQY
TRBJ2-5 | . | TRBV7-8 | ASSSGRPGQETQY
TRBJ2-7 | . | TRBV27 | ASSLGSPGVYEQY
TRBJ1-5 | . | TRBV5-1 | ASRQGTVQEEPQH
TRBJ1-2 | . | TRBV4-3 | ASSQDMGYGTSAGYT
TRBJ1-5 | . | TRBV6-1 | ASSDTGTGINQPQH
TRBJ1-1 | . | TRBV5-8 | ASSFDSLEAF
TRBJ1-6 | . | TRBV7-9 | ASSWNRGGNSPLH
TRBJ1-1 | few | TRBV12-5 | ASGSGREAF
TRBJ2-7 | . | TRBV29-1 | SVAPGRGRNEQY
TRBJ1-4 | . | TRBV5-1 | ASSHRDRNEKLF
TRBJ1-6 | once | TRBV7-9 | ASRDGTYNSPLH
TRBJ2-7 | . | TRBV18 | ASSRQGGEQY
TRBJ2-5 | few | TRBV5-1 | ASSFGGGSQETQY
TRBJ2-2 | . | TRBV6-6 | ASSPRGMNTGELF
TRBJ1-1 | . | TRBV2 | ASSLGDTEAF
TRBJ1-5 | . | TRBV7-9 | ASSLGVQPQH
TRBJ2-7 | few | TRBV5-8 | ASSLGGTGKNEQY
TRBJ2-3 | once | TRBV5-4 | ASSLARGAGTDTQY
TRBJ2-7 | . | TRBV7-2 | ASSDGPSLPGQY
TRBJ1-5 | few | TRBV9 | ARGRQHSNQPQH
TRBJ1-3 | . | TRBV28 | AVTGGSGNTIY
TRBJ2-1 | once | TRBV11-2 | ASSSQRTTANEQF
TRBJ2-7 | . | TRBV7-6 | ASSLDVGPYEQY
TRBJ1-2 | . | TRBV18 | ASSPLADRGYT
TRBJ2-2 | . | TRBV7-8 | ASRRTGGPGELF
TRBJ2-2 | . | TRBV6-5 | ASSYGQGTLFGELF
TRBJ1-5 | few | TRBV28 | ASGLQGQHNQPQH